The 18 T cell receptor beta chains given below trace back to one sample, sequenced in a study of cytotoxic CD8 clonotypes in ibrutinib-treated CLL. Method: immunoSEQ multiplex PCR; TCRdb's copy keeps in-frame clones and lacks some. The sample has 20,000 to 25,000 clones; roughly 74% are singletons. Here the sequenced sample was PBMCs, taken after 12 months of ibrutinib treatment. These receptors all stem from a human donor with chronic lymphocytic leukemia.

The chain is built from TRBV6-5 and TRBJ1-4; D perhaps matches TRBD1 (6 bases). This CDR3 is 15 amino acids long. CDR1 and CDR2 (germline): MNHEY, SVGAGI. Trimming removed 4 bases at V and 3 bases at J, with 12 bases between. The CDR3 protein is CASSSGGAANEKLFF. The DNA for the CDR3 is TGTGCCAGCAGTTCTGGGGGGGCAGCTAATGAAAAACTGTTTTTT.

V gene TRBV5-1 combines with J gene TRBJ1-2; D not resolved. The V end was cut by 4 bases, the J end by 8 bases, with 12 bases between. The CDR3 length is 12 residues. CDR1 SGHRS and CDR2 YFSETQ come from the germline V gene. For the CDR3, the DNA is TGCGCCAGCAGCACAGACATCGACGGCTACACCTTC. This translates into CASSTDIDGYTF. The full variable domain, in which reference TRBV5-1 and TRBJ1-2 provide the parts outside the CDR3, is KAGVTQTPRYLIKTRGQQVTLSCSPISGHRSVSWYQQTPGQGLQFLFEYFSETQRNKGNFPGRFSGRQFSNSRSEMNVSTLELGDSALYLCASSTDIDGYTFGSGTRLTVV.

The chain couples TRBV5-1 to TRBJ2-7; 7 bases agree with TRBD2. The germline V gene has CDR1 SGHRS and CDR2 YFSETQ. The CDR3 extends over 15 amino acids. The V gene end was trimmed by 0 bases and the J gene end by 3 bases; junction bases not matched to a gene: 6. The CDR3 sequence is CASSLGGSGFYEQYF. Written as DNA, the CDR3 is TGCGCCAGCAGCTTGGGCGGTAGCGGGTTCTACGAGCAGTACTTC.

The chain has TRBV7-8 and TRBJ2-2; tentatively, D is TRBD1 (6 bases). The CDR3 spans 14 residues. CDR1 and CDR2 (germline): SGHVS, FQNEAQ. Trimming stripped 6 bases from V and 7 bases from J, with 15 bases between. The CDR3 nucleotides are TGTGCCAGCAGACCACAGGGTCGTGGCGGGGAGCTGTTTTTT. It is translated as CASRPQGRGGELFF.

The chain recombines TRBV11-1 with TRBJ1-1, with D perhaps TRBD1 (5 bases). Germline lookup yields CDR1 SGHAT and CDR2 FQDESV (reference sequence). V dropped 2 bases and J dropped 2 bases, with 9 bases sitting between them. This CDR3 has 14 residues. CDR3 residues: CASSLPGLNTEAFF. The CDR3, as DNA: TGTGCCAGCAGCTTACCGGGGCTTAACACTGAAGCTTTCTTT.

CDR3 in DNA: TGTGCCAGCAGTTACTCGATTGGCAGAAGCAATCAGCCCCAGCATTTT. Protein: CASSYSIGRSNQPQHF. J is TRBJ1-5 and V is TRBV6-6; D is uncertain. This CDR3 has 16 residues. Per germline, CDR1 MNHNY and CDR2 SVGAGI (reference sequence). Trimming pared 0 bases from V and 1 base from J, leaving 10 bases between.

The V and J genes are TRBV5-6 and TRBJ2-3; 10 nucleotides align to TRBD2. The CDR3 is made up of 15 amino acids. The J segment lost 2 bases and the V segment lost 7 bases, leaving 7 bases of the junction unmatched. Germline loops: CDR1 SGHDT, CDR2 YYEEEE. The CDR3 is CASARTSGTTDTQYF. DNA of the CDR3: TGTGCCAGCGCCAGGACTAGCGGCACCACAGATACGCAGTATTTT.

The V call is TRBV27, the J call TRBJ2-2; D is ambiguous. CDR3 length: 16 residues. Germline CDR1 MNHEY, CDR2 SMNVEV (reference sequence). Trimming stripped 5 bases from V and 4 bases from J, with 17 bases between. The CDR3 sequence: CASSRAFVTPTGELFF. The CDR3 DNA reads TGTGCCAGCAGTCGAGCCTTCGTAACCCCCACCGGGGAGCTGTTTTTT.

The DNA for the CDR3 is TGTGCCTGGAGTTATGGGGGGGCTCGGCAGCCCCAGCATTTT. Its translation: CAWSYGGARQPQHF. This sequence joins TRBV30 and TRBJ1-5, with D perhaps matching TRBD1 (6 bases). The CDR3 has 14 residues. Germline CDR1 GTSNPN, CDR2 SVGIG (reference sequence). V lost 2 bases to trimming and J lost 7 bases, with 15 bases between them.

CDR3 coding DNA: TGTGCCACCAGATCACTAGCGGGGGGCAATGAGCAGTTCTTC. Protein product: CATRSLAGGNEQFF. The chain has TRBV15 and TRBJ2-1; 12 bases align to TRBD2. Germline V CDR1 and CDR2: LNHNV, YYDKDF (reference sequence). This CDR3 has 14 residues. V dropped 6 bases and J dropped 6; count of bases not matched to a gene: 3.

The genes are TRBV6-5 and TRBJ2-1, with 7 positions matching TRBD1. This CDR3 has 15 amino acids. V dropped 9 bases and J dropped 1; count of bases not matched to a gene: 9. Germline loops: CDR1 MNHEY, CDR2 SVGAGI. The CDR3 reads CASHRGGRSYNEQFF. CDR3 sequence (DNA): TGTGCCAGTCACAGGGGCGGTAGGTCCTACAATGAGCAGTTCTTC.

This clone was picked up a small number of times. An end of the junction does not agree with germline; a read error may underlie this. Written as DNA, the CDR3 is TGTGCTAGCAGCTTATCTTCCTACAATGAGCAGTTCTTC. The encoded protein is CASSLSSYNEQFF. V gene TRBV7-7 combines with J gene TRBJ2-1; D remains unclear. This CDR3 is built from 13 residues. Germline V gene data show CDR1 as SSHAT and CDR2 as FNYEAQ (reference sequence).

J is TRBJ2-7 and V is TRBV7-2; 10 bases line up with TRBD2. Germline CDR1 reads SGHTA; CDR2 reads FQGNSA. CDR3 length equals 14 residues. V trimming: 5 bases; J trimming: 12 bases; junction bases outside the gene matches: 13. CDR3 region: CASSHIAGGAPWYF. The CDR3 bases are TGTGCCAGCAGCCACATAGCGGGGGGTGCCCCTTGGTACTTC.

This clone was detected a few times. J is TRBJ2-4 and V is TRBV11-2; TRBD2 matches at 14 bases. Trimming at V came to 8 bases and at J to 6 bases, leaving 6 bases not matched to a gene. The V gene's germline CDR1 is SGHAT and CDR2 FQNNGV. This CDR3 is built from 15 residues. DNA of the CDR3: TGTGCCAGCGGCGAGACTAGCGGGGGGGCAAACATTCAGTACTTC. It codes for CASGETSGGANIQYF.

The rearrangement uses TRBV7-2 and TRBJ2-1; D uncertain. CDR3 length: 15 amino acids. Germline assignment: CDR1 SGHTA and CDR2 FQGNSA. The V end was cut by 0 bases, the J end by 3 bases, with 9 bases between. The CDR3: CASSLAGSIYNEQFF. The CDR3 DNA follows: TGTGCCAGCAGCTTAGCAGGGTCCATCTACAATGAGCAGTTCTTC.

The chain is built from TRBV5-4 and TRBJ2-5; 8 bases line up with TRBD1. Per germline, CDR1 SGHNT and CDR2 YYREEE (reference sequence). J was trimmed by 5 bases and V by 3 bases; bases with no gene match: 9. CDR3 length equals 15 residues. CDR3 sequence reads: CASSSPTGAGETQYF. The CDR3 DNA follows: TGTGCCAGCAGCTCACCGACAGGGGCCGGGGAGACCCAGTACTTC.

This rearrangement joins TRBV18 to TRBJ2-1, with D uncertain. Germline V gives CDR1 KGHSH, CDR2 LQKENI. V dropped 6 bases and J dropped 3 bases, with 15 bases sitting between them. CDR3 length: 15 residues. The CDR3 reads CASSLGIRYYNEQFF. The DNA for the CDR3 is TGTGCCAGCTCTCTAGGCATACGATACTACAATGAGCAGTTCTTC.

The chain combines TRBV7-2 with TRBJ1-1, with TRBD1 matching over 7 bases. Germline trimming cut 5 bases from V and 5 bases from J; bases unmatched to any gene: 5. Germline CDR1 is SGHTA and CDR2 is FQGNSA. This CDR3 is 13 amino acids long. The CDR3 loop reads CASSPTTGTEAFF. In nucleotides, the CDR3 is TGTGCCAGCAGCCCCACGACAGGGACTGAAGCTTTCTTT.